This T cell receptor (beta chain) was documented in a study of cytomegalovirus exposure and HLA in healthy donors. Study-level findings and limits: Per a later analysis, fewer than 20,000 TCR beta sequences showed association with HLA alleles at 0.05 false discovery rate. Later on, an analysis showed TCR association rates differing by HLA locus, with DRB1 the most and HLA-C the fewest.

Comment on this clone: Its antigen remains unknown.

A multiplex PCR was run with 60 Vbeta primers and 13 Jbeta primers. Original analysis: The count from a later analysis was some 83 million unique TCR beta chains, some 12 million of them shared. The method was immunoSEQ multiplex PCR; TCRdb's version includes in-frame clones alone and lacks a portion of them. The V and J calls and the clone size are those of that table, but D and trimming were determined from the DNA. The sample lists 90,000 or so clones, about 75% occurring once. CDR3 size: 13 residues. CDR1 and CDR2 (germline): SNHLY, FYNNEI. J lost 7 bases, V lost 7 bases, and 3 bases had no gene match.

The origin of this receptor is a man younger than 45 in good health and CMV-seropositive. The sequenced sample consisted of PBMCs. V is TRBV2 and J is TRBJ2-2; 10 bases agree with TRBD1. The CDR3 bases are TGTGCCAGCACGGGACAGGGGTTCGGGGAGCTGTTTTTT. Encoded protein: CASTGQGFGELFF.